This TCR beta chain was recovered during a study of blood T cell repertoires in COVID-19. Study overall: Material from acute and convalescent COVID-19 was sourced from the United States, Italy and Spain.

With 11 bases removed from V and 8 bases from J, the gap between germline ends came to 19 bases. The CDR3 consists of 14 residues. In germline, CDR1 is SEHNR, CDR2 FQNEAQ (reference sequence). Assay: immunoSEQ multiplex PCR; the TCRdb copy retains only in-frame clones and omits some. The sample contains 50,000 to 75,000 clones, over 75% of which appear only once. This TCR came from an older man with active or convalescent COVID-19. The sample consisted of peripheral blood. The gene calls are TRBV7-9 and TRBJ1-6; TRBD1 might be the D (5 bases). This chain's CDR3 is CAFAFAGGDSPLHF. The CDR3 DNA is TGTGCCTTTGCCTTCGCTGGAGGGGATTCACCCCTCCACTTT.